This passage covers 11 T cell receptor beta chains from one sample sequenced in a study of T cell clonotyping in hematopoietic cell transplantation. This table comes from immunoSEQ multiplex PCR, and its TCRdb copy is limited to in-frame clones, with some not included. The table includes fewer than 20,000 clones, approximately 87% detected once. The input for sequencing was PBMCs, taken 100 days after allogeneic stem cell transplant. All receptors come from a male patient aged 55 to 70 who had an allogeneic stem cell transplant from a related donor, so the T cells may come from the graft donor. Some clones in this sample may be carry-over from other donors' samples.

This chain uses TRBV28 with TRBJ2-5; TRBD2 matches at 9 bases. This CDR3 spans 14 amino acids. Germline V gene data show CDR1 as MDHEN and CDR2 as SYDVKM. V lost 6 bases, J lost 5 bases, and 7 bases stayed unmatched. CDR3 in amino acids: CASRTGLAVETQYF. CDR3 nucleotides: TGTGCCAGCAGAACGGGACTAGCAGTGGAGACCCAGTACTTC. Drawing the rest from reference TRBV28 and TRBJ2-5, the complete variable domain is DVKVTQSSRYLVKRTGEKVFLECVQDMDHENMFWYRQDPGLGLRLIYFSYDVKMKEKGDIPEGYSVSREKKERFSLILESASTNQTSMYLCASRTGLAVETQYFGPGTRLLVL.

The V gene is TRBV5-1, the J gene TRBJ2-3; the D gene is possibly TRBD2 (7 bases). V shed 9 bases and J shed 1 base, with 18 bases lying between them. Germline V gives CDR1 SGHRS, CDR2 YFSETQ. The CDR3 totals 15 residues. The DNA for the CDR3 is TGCGCCACCAAATCGGGGGGCATTGGCACAGATACGCAGTATTTT. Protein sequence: CATKSGGIGTDTQYF.

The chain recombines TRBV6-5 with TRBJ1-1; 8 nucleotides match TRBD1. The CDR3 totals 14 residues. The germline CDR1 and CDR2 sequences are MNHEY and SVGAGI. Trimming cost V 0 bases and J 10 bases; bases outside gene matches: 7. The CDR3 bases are TGTGCCAGCAGTTACTCCAGAGGACAGGGTTCAGCTTTCTTT. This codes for CASSYSRGQGSAFF.

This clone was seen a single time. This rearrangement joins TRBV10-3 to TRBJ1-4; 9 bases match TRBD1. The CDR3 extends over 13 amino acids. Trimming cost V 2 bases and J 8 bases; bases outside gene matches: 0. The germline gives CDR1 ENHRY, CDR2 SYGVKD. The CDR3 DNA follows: TGTGCCATCAGTGAGACAGGGGGCGAAAAACTGTTTTTT. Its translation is CAISETGGEKLFF.

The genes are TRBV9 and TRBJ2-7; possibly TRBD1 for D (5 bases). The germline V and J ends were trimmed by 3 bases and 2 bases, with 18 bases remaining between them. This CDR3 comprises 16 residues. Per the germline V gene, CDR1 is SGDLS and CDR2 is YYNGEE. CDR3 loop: CASSARYGHVAYEQYF. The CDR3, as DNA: TGTGCCAGCAGCGCCCGCTATGGACATGTTGCCTACGAGCAGTACTTC.

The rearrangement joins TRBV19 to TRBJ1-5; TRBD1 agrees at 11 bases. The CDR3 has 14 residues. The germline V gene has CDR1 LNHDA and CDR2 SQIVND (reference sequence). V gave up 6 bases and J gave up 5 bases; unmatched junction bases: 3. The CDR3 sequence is CASRGTGGYQPQHF. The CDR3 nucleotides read TGTGCCAGTAGAGGGACAGGGGGATATCAGCCCCAGCATTTT. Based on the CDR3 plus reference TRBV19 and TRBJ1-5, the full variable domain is DGGITQSPKYLFRKEGQNVTLSCEQNLNHDAMYWYRQDPGQGLRLIYYSQIVNDFQKGDIAEGYSVSREKKESFPLTVTSAQKNPTAFYLCASRGTGGYQPQHFGDGTRLSIL.

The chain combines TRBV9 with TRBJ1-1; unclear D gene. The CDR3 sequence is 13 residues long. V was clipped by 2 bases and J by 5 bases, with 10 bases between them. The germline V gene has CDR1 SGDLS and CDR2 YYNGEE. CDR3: CASSVGWFTEAFF. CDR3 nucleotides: TGTGCCAGCAGCGTTGGATGGTTTACTGAAGCTTTCTTT.

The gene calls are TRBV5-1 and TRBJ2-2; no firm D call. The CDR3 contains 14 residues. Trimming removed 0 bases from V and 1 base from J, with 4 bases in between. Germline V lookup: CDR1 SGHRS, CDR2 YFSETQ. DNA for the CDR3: TGCGCCAGCAGCTTGGAAAGGAACACCGGGGAGCTGTTTTTT. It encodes CASSLERNTGELFF.

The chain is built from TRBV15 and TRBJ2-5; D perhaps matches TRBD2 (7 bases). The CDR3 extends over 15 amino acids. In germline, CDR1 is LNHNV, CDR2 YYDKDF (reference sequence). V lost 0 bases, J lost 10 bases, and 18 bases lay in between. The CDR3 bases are TGTGCCACCAGCAGAGATCTGGCGGGGAGGGGGAGCCAGTACTTC. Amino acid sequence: CATSRDLAGRGSQYF.

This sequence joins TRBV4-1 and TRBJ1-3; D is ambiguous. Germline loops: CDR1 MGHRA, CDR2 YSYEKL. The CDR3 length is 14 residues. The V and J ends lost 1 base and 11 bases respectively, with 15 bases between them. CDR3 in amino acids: CASSQGQLENPIYF. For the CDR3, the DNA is TGCGCCAGCAGCCAAGGTCAGCTAGAGAACCCCATATATTTT.

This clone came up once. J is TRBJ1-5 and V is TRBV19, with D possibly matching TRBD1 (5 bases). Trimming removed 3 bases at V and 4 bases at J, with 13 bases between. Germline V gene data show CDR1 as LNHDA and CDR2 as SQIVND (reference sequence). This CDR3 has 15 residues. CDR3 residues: CASSIGTDPNQPQHF. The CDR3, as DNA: TGTGCCAGTAGTATCGGGACGGACCCTAATCAGCCCCAGCATTTT.